Each of the 27 T cell receptor beta chains below was sequenced from the same sample in a study of OX40 agonist ivuxolimab in advanced cancers. Only in-frame clones appear in the TCRdb table, and some are missing; sequencing was by immunoSEQ multiplex PCR. The sample shows 70,000 or so clones, 88% of them seen only once. This specimen was CD4+ or CD8+ T cells sorted from blood, taken in a trial of the OX40 agonist ivuxolimab. All receptors derive from an adult with an advanced solid tumor such as melanoma, head and neck, liver or kidney cancer.

This clone has more than one count but fewer than ten. This rearrangement joins TRBV10-3 to TRBJ1-5; D unresolved. CDR1 and CDR2 from the germline V gene are ENHRY and SYGVKD. The CDR3 sequence is 18 residues long. V gave up 0 bases and J gave up 0 bases, with 15 bases separating them. CDR3 sequence (DNA): TGTGCCATCAGTGAGTCAACAGTTGGCTCCTATAGCAATCAGCCCCAGCATTTT. It specifies CAISESTVGSYSNQPQHF.

In this sample, this clone turned up once. The chain joins TRBV18 to TRBJ1-3, with a weak D call TRBD1 (5 bases). Germline assignment: CDR1 KGHSH and CDR2 LQKENI. Trimming pared 6 bases from V and 0 bases from J, leaving 15 bases between. The CDR3 consists of 16 residues. The CDR3 DNA reads as TGTGCCAGCTCTACCGGGACGGCCTTCTCTGGAAACACCATATATTTT. It is translated as CASSTGTAFSGNTIYF.

V and J are TRBV27 and TRBJ2-7, with 11 bases identical to TRBD2. The germline gives CDR1 MNHEY, CDR2 SMNVEV (reference sequence). This CDR3 comprises 15 residues. The trim removed 3 bases at V and 2 bases at J, leaving 3 bases unmatched. The DNA of the CDR3 is TGTGCCAGCAGTTTCCTAGCGGGAGGACCCTACGAGCAGTACTTC. Protein: CASSFLAGGPYEQYF.

The chain joins TRBV28 to TRBJ2-1; 14 bases agree with TRBD2. J was trimmed by 13 bases and V by 4 bases; bases with no gene match: 9. The CDR3 has 15 residues. The germline gives CDR1 MDHEN, CDR2 SYDVKM. The CDR3 loop reads CASSSAGTSGGYQFF. The CDR3 DNA is TGTGCCAGCAGTTCCGCCGGGACTAGCGGGGGATATCAGTTCTTC.

This sequence joins TRBV5-4 and TRBJ2-7; the D gene could be TRBD1 or TRBD2 (6 bases each). Germline CDR1 is SGHNT and CDR2 is YYREEE (reference sequence). This CDR3 has 15 amino acids. V lost 3 bases to trimming and J lost 2 bases, with 15 bases between them. CDR3 region: CASSWSAGGPYEQYF. CDR3 bases: TGTGCCAGCAGCTGGAGCGCCGGGGGCCCCTACGAGCAGTACTTC.

The gene calls are TRBV7-9 and TRBJ2-4; 10 nucleotides line up with TRBD2. Germline CDR1 SEHNR, CDR2 FQNEAQ (reference sequence). Germline trimming cut 2 bases from V and 4 bases from J; bases unmatched to any gene: 5. This CDR3 spans 16 amino acids. The CDR3 is CASSLTGTSEKNIQYF. The DNA of the CDR3 is TGTGCCAGCAGCTTAACCGGGACTAGCGAGAAAAACATTCAGTACTTC.

The V gene is TRBV19, the J gene TRBJ2-7; no reliable D call. Looked up from germline, CDR1 is LNHDA and CDR2 is SQIVND (reference sequence). This CDR3 spans 12 amino acids. V was trimmed by 4 bases and J by 0 bases, leaving 4 bases between them. CDR3 DNA: TGTGCCAGTAGTAAGGGCTCCTACGAGCAGTACTTC. Protein product: CASSKGSYEQYF.

This chain links TRBV11-2 with TRBJ1-4; 10 bases are shared with TRBD1. The germline CDR1 and CDR2 sequences are SGHAT and FQNNGV. This CDR3 spans 16 amino acids. Unmatched junction bases numbered 7, after V lost 3 bases and J lost 6 bases. The CDR3 nucleotides read TGTGCCAGCAGCTTGGGGCCCGGGACAGGGGATGAAAAACTGTTTTTT. Protein product: CASSLGPGTGDEKLFF.

The V call is TRBV5-4, the J call TRBJ2-3; the match to TRBD1 covers 8 bases. The trim removed 4 bases at V and 3 bases at J, leaving 4 bases unmatched. The CDR3 length is 14 residues. CDR1 and CDR2 (germline): SGHNT, YYREEE (reference sequence). The CDR3 coding sequence is TGTGCCAGCAGCCGGGGACAGGAGACAGATACGCAGTATTTT. The encoded protein is CASSRGQETDTQYF.

V and J are TRBV5-4 and TRBJ2-5; tentatively, D is TRBD1 (5 bases). Germline values: CDR1 SGHNT, CDR2 YYREEE (reference sequence). Trimming took 0 bases from V and 3 from J, leaving 6 bases between them. CDR3 length: 13 amino acids. The CDR3 loop is CASSLVGEETQYF. In nucleotides, the CDR3 is TGTGCCAGCAGCTTGGTAGGGGAAGAGACCCAGTACTTC.

The J gene is TRBJ2-3, the V gene TRBV7-9, with TRBD2 as a possible D gene (5 bases). Trimming took off 8 bases at V and 2 bases at J, with 17 bases between the two ends. There are 15 residues in the CDR3. Per germline, CDR1 SEHNR and CDR2 FQNEAQ (reference sequence). In DNA form, the CDR3 reads TGTGCCAGCTCCCCCCGGAGAGGGTCCACAGATACGCAGTATTTT. This translates into CASSPRRGSTDTQYF.

The chain recombines TRBV6-6 with TRBJ1-1; D is ambiguous. Germline assignment: CDR1 MNHNY and CDR2 SVGAGI (reference sequence). The CDR3 is 10 residues long. The V gene lost 10 bases and the J gene lost 1 base, with 4 bases spanning the gap. As DNA, the CDR3 is TGTGCCACCCGGAACACTGAAGCTTTCTTT. This encodes CATRNTEAFF.

The V and J genes are TRBV19 and TRBJ1-5; the D gene is possibly TRBD1 (5 bases). Germline CDR1 LNHDA, CDR2 SQIVND (reference sequence). V gave up 3 bases and J gave up 3 bases, with 9 bases separating them. There are 14 residues in the CDR3. CDR3 region: CASSMIGVNQPQHF. In DNA, the CDR3 is TGTGCCAGTAGTATGATAGGGGTCAATCAGCCCCAGCATTTT.

The chain is built from TRBV5-1 and TRBJ2-1; 12 positions agree with TRBD2. Germline V gene data show CDR1 as SGHRS and CDR2 as YFSETQ. This CDR3 region has 14 residues. V was pared by 6 bases and J by 15 bases, with 13 bases of the junction left unmatched. CDR3 residues: CASTESSGGAERFF. Written as DNA, the CDR3 is TGCGCCAGCACAGAGTCTAGCGGGGGGGCCGAGAGGTTCTTC.

This chain links TRBV5-6 with TRBJ2-7; D is perhaps TRBD1 (5 bases). Germline V CDR1 and CDR2: SGHDT, YYEEEE. V was pared by 0 bases and J by 2 bases, with 12 bases between. This CDR3 has 15 amino acids. The CDR3 region is CASSLGQMLTYEQYF. DNA for the CDR3: TGTGCCAGCAGCTTGGGACAGATGCTGACCTACGAGCAGTACTTC. The full variable domain, its missing parts supplied by reference TRBV5-6 and TRBJ2-7, is DAGVTQSPTHLIKTRGQQVTLRCSPKSGHDTVSWYQQALGQGPQFIFQYYEEEERQRGNFPDRFSGHQFPNYSSELNVNALLLGDSALYLCASSLGQMLTYEQYFGPGTRLTVT.

The chain employs TRBV30 and TRBJ2-1, with D maybe TRBD2 (5 bases). Per germline, CDR1 GTSNPN and CDR2 SVGIG (reference sequence). V was pared by 0 bases and J by 9 bases, with 21 bases between. This CDR3 is built from 16 residues. DNA for the CDR3: TGTGCCTGGAGTGTACTCTCCGGAGTCGCTGCGGGTGAGCAGTTCTTC. Protein product: CAWSVLSGVAAGEQFF.

This rearrangement joins TRBV18 to TRBJ1-3, with 10 bases identical to TRBD1. V was clipped by 3 bases and J by 3 bases; unmatched bases: 14. Germline V gives CDR1 KGHSH, CDR2 LQKENI. The CDR3 runs to 19 residues. The CDR3 loop is CASSPRSGTGVIFGNTIYF. The CDR3 region has the DNA TGTGCCAGCTCACCTAGATCCGGGACAGGGGTGATCTTTGGAAACACCATATATTTT.

This clone is judged medium-sized. The chain is built from TRBV2 and TRBJ2-7, with 8 bases identical to TRBD2. Germline trimming cut 5 bases from V and 5 bases from J; bases unmatched to any gene: 5. The V gene's germline CDR1 is SNHLY and CDR2 FYNNEI. CDR3 length: 13 amino acids. The chain's CDR3 is CASSQREYHEQYF. The CDR3 DNA reads TGTGCCAGCAGTCAGCGGGAGTACCACGAGCAGTACTTC.

The chain couples TRBV5-4 to TRBJ1-2, with D perhaps matching TRBD1 (5 bases). Germline values: CDR1 SGHNT, CDR2 YYREEE (reference sequence). The V gene lost 7 bases and the J gene lost 0 bases, with 16 bases spanning the gap. The CDR3 has 15 amino acids. The CDR3 DNA follows: TGTGCCAGCGTCTATCAGGGATCAGCTAACTATGGCTACACCTTC. This encodes CASVYQGSANYGYTF.

This rearrangement joins TRBV30 to TRBJ2-3, with 10 bases lining up with TRBD2. From germline, CDR1 is GTSNPN and CDR2 SVGIG (reference sequence). The V segment lost 2 bases and the J segment 9 bases; nucleotides outside the gene matches: 11. This CDR3 region has 15 residues. DNA of the CDR3: TGTGCCTGGAGTCGACTAGCGGGTTCAGCTGGGACGCAGTATTTT. Amino acids: CAWSRLAGSAGTQYF.

This chain links TRBV9 with TRBJ2-3; TRBD2 matches 7 bases. This CDR3 has 15 amino acids. The V segment lost 0 bases and the J segment 0 bases; nucleotides outside the gene matches: 1. Per germline, CDR1 SGDLS and CDR2 YYNGEE. This CDR3 is CASSVEAGSTDTQYF. For the CDR3, the DNA is TGTGCCAGCAGCGTAGAAGCGGGAAGCACAGATACGCAGTATTTT.

The DNA of the CDR3 is TGTGCCAGCAGCCAGGGTAATAGCGGGAGTGTTGGAGATACGCAGTATTTT. Protein: CASSQGNSGSVGDTQYF. This chain joins TRBV7-3 and TRBJ2-3; 9 bases align to TRBD2. CDR1 is SGHTA, CDR2 FQGTGA, per germline. The V and J ends lost 5 bases and 5 bases, in that order; junction bases with no gene match: 14. The CDR3 length is 17 residues.

The gene calls are TRBV21-1 and TRBJ2-7. TRBV21-1 is designated a pseudogene. The CDR3 sequence is 11 residues long. CDR3 region: CASEEGNEQYF. The CDR3 nucleotides are TGTGCCAGCGAAGAGGGGAACGAGCAGTACTTC.

The rearrangement uses TRBV28 and TRBJ1-5; D is uncertain. CDR1 and CDR2 (germline): MDHEN, SYDVKM. The V end lost 3 bases, the J end lost 5 bases, and 17 bases lay between the germline ends. The length of the CDR3 is 16 residues. CDR3 nucleotides: TGTGCCAGCAGTTTCAACACTGGGAGGACCCATCAGCCCCAGCATTTT. Its translation: CASSFNTGRTHQPQHF.

V gene TRBV5-1 combines with J gene TRBJ1-5; D gene ambiguous. The CDR3 sequence is 14 residues long. The V gene lost 2 bases and the J gene lost 5 bases, with 11 bases spanning the gap. Germline CDR1 and CDR2: SGHRS and YFSETQ. Written as DNA, the CDR3 is TGCGCCAGCAGCTTAACCGGACGGGATCAGCCCCAGCATTTT. Protein product: CASSLTGRDQPQHF. The entire variable domain, with the rest obtained from reference TRBV5-1 and TRBJ1-5, is as follows: KAGVTQTPRYLIKTRGQQVTLSCSPISGHRSVSWYQQTPGQGLQFLFEYFSETQRNKGNFPGRFSGRQFSNSRSEMNVSTLELGDSALYLCASSLTGRDQPQHFGDGTRLSIL.

This chain joins TRBV18 and TRBJ1-4, with D hard to call. Trimming shortened V by 4 bases and J by 4 bases, and 10 bases separated the two germline ends. The CDR3 runs 14 residues. CDR1 and CDR2 (germline): KGHSH, LQKENI. Here the CDR3 reads CASSQQEVNEKLFF. In DNA form, the CDR3 reads TGTGCCAGCTCACAGCAGGAAGTTAATGAAAAACTGTTTTTT.

The V gene is TRBV4-3, the J gene TRBJ2-7, with D unclear. Germline V gives CDR1 LGHNA, CDR2 YSLEER. Deletions cut 1 base from V and 0 bases from J, with 10 bases between. This CDR3 region has 15 residues. CDR3 protein: CASSQGRYGSYEQYF. CDR3 nucleotide sequence: TGCGCCAGCAGCCAAGGACGGTACGGCTCCTACGAGCAGTACTTC.